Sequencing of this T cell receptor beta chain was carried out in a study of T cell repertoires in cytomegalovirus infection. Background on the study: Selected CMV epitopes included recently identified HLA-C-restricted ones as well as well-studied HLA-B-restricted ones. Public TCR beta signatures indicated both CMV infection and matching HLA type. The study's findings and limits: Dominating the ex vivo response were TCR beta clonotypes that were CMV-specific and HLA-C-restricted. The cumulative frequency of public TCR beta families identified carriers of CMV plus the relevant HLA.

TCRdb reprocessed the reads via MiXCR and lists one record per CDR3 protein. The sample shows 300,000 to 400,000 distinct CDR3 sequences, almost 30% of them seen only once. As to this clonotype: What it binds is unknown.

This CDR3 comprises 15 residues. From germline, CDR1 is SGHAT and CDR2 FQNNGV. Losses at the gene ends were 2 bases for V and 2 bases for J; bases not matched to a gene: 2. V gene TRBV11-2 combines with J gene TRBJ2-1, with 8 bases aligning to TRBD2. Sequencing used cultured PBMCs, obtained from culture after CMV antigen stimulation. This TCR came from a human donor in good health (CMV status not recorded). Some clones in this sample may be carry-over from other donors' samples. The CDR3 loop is CASSLTGLAYNEQFF. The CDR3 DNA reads TGTGCCAGCAGCTTAACGGGACTAGCCTACAATGAGCAGTTCTTC.